These T cell receptor beta chains were read from a single sample in a study of somatic mutations in cytotoxic T cells in rheumatoid arthritis. The assay was immunoSEQ multiplex PCR, and TCRdb's table has in-frame clones only and misses some. The sample contains under 5,500 clones, just under 80% of which appear only once. Sequencing was carried out using CD8+ T cells sorted from blood. These receptors were obtained from a woman in her sixties with rheumatoid arthritis. The CDR3 runs from the conserved cysteine through the conserved F or W. A D gene is named only where the DNA matches it firmly. Clone size, where shown, is once, few, many, or a class for clones that have expanded.

CDR3: CASTLNSPLHF
DNA: TGTGCCAGCACCTTAAATTCACCCCTCCACTTT
D: NA
J: TRBJ1-6
size: NA
V: TRBV6-1

CDR3: CASSSSGGDWGEQFF
DNA: TGTGCCAGCAGTTCAAGCGGGGGGGATTGGGGTGAGCAGTTCTTC
D: TRBD2
J: TRBJ2-1
size: NA
V: TRBV2

CDR3: CATSRDGQNTGELFF
DNA: TGTGCCACCAGCAGAGATGGGCAGAACACCGGGGAGCTGTTTTTT
D: NA
J: TRBJ2-2
size: NA
V: TRBV15

CDR3: CASMGSLVESGERETQYF
DNA: TGTGCCAGCATGGGCTCTTTGGTCGAATCGGGGGAGCGAGAGACCCAGTACTTC
D: NA
J: TRBJ2-5
size: NA
V: TRBV28

CDR3: CASSLATGGIYNEQFF
DNA: TGTGCCAGCAGCTTGGCCACCGGGGGGATTTACAATGAGCAGTTCTTC
D: TRBD2
J: TRBJ2-1
size: NA
V: TRBV5-5

CDR3: CASSQEGAEKTQYF
DNA: TGCGCCAGCAGCCAAGAAGGCGCGGAAAAGACCCAGTACTTC
D: NA
J: TRBJ2-5
size: NA
V: TRBV4-1

CDR3: CASSSAQGSYNSPLHF
DNA: TGTGCCAGCAGCTCTGCACAGGGTTCCTATAATTCACCCCTCCACTTT
D: NA
J: TRBJ1-6
size: NA
V: TRBV4-2

CDR3: CASSVGGATYNEQFF
DNA: TGTGCCAGCAGCGTGGGGGGTGCTACCTACAATGAGCAGTTCTTC
D: NA
J: TRBJ2-1
size: NA
V: TRBV9

CDR3: CASSLMRGTGETQYF
DNA: TGTGCCAGCAGTTTAATGCGGGGGACGGGGGAGACCCAGTACTTC
D: TRBD2
J: TRBJ2-5
size: NA
V: TRBV27

CDR3: CASSLVDSTYEQYF
DNA: TGTGCCAGCAGCTTAGTGGACAGTACCTACGAGCAGTACTTC
D: NA
J: TRBJ2-7
size: NA
V: TRBV7-2

CDR3: CASSINRGDHEQYF
DNA: TGTGCCAGCAGCATTAACAGGGGGGACCACGAGCAGTACTTC
D: TRBD1
J: TRBJ2-7
size: few
V: TRBV5-4